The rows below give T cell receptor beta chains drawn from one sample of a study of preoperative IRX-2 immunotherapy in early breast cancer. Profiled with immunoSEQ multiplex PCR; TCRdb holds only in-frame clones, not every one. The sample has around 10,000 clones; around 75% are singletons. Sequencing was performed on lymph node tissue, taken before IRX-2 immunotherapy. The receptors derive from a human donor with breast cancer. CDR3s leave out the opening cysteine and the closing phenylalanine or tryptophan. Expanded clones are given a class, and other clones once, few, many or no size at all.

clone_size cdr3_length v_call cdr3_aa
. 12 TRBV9 ASSVESPDHEQY
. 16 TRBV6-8 AISRSVTGTSGSYEQY
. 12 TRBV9 ASSVNSFQETQY
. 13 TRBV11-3 ASSFWTGINYGYT
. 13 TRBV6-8 ASSVGRDSSYEQY
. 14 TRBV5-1 VSSLAPAGGTDTQY
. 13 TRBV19 ASSAAGSSYNEQF
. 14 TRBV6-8 ASSFLKHLMSNEQF
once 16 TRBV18 ASSRSPTGGGNTGELF
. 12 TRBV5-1 ASSFGTGADEQY
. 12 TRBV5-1 ASSFGTSGHTQY
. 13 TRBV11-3 ASSLPSDGTGELF
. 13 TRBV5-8 ASSPSSGEYEKLF
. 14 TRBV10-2 ASRSLTSFGNTEAF
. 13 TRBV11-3 ASSLGQTPLDEAF
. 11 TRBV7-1 ASSLVMNTEAF
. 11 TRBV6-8 ASSRTGHTEAF
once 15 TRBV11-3 ASSRAGTGGAQETQY
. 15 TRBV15 ATSAWTSGGPNIEQF
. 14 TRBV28 ASSGVGTGYLGEQY
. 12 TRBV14 ASSQRDRNYGYT
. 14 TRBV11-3 ASSLTTGLGANVLT
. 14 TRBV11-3 ASSLGQGEMNTEAF
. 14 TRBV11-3 ASSLVKRITANEQF
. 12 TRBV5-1 ASSSGTNTGELF
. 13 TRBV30 AWSAEGSIREKLF
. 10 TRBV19 ASSDRYTEAF
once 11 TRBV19 ASRLAGADTQY
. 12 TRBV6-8 ASRKGQKFTEAF
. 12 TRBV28 ASSLDSSVDEQY
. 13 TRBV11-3 ASTPWGIEGGEQF
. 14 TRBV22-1 ASSWITGTNNYGYT
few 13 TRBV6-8 ASSYRGSENTEAF
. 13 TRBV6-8 ASSYGQDWDTEAF
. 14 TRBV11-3 ASSVSSGRSYNEQF
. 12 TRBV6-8 ASSYSTGGRVQY
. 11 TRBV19 ASSVRAQDGYT
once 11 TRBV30 AWSLDRGLGYT
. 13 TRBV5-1 ASSSYGGSTDTQY
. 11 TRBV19 ASKRGAGETQY
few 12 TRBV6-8 ASSLMGQSKREY
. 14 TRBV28 ASSSLLAYSYNEQF
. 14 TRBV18 ASSPLLGLSNTEAF
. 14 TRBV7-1 ASSLVGLTSNQPQH
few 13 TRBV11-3 ASSLSGTGVTEAF
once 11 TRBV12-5 ANSRGSTGELF
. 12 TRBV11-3 ASSSRTGVAEQY
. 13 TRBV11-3 ASNQGLAGADEQF
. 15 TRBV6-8 ASSYPPASEQGEKLF
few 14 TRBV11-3 ASSQNPEGRPDTQY
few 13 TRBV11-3 ASGLAGTLNEKLF
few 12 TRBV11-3 ASSQAGEPTEAF
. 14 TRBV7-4 ASSLEYGQGYNEQF
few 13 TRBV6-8 ASRGGKYSGNTIY